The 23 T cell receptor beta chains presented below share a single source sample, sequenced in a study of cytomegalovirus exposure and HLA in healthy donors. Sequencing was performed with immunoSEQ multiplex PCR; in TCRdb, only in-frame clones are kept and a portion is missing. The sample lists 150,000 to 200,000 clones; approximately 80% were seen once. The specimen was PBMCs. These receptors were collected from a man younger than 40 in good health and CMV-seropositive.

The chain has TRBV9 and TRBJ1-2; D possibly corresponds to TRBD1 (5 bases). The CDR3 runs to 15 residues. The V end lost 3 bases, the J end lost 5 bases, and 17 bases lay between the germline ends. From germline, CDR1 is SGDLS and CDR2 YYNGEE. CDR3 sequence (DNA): TGTGCCAGCAGCGGACCCGGCCAGGGAGGTTATGGCTACACCTTC. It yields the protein CASSGPGQGGYGYTF.

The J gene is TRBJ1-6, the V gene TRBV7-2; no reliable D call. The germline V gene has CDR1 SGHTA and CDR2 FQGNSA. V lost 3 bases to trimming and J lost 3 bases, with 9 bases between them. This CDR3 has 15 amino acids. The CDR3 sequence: CASSLAAGYNSPLHF. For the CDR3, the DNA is TGTGCCAGCAGCTTGGCGGCCGGCTATAATTCACCCCTCCACTTT.

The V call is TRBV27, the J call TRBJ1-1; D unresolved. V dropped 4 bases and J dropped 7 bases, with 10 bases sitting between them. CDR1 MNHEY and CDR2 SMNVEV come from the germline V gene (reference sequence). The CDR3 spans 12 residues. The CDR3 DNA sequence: TGTGCCAGCAGTTCCCGACACCTTGAAGCTTTCTTT. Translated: CASSSRHLEAFF.

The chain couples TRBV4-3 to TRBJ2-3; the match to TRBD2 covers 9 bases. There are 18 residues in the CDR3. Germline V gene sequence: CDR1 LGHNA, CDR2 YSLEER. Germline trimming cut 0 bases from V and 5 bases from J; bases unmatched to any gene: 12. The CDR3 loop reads CASSQDIGSISGGDTQYF. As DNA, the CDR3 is TGCGCCAGCAGCCAAGATATTGGTTCGATTAGCGGGGGAGATACGCAGTATTTT.

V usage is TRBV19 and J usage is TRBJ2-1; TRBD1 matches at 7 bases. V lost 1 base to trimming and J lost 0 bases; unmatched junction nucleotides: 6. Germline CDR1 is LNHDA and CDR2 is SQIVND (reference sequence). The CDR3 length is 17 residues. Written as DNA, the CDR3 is TGTGCCAGTAGTATAGCAACAGGGGTAAACTCCTACAATGAGCAGTTCTTC. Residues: CASSIATGVNSYNEQFF.

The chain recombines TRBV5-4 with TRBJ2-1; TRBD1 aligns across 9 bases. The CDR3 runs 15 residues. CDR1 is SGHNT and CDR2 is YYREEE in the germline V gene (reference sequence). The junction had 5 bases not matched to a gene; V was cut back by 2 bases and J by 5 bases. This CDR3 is CASSLLGQGDNEQFF. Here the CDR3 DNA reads TGTGCCAGCAGCTTATTGGGACAGGGCGACAATGAGCAGTTCTTC.

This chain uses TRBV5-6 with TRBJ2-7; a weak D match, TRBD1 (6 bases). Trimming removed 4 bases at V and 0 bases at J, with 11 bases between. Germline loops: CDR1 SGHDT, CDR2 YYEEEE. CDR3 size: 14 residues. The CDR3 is CASSARGSSYEQYF. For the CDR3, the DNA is TGTGCCAGCAGCGCGAGGGGGAGCTCCTACGAGCAGTACTTC.

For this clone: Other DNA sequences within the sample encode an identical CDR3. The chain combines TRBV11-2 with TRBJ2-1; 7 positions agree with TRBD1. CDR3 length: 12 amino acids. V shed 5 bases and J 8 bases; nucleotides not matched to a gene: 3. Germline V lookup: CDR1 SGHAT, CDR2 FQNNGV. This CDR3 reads CASSLGGDEQFF. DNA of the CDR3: TGTGCCAGCAGCCTAGGGGGCGATGAGCAGTTCTTC.

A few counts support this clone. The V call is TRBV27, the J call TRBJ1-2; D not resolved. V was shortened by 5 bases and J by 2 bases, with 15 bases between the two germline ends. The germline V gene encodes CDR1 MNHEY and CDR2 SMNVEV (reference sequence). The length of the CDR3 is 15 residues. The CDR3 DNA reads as TGTGCCAGCAGTCCCTCCGTACACAGCAACTATGGCTACACCTTC. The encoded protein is CASSPSVHSNYGYTF.

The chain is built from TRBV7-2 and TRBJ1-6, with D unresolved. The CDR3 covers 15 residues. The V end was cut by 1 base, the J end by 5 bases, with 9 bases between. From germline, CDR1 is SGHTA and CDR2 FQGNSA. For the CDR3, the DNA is TGTGCCAGCAGCTTAGTGGCCGGGGATAATTCACCCCTCCACTTT. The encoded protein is CASSLVAGDNSPLHF.

The CDR3 loop reads CASSRTSGGYNEQFF. The CDR3, as DNA: TGTGCCAGCAGTAGGACTAGCGGGGGCTACAATGAGCAGTTCTTC. The chain recombines TRBV2 with TRBJ2-1; TRBD2 agrees at 13 bases. The CDR3 has 15 amino acids. Germline-derived CDR1 and CDR2 are SNHLY and FYNNEI. The trim removed 5 bases at V and 3 bases at J, leaving 1 base unmatched.

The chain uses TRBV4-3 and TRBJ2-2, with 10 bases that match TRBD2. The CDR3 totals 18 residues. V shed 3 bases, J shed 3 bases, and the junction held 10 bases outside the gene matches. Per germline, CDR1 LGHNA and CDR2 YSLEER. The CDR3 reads CASSQGASGGAHTGELFF. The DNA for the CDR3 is TGCGCCAGCAGCCAGGGGGCAAGCGGGGGGGCCCACACCGGGGAGCTGTTTTTT.

The CDR3: CASSVVRTSGGAKEYF. CDR3 sequence (DNA): TGTGCCAGCAGCGTAGTACGGACTAGCGGGGGGGCCAAGGAGTACTTC. This chain uses TRBV9 with TRBJ2-7, with 15 bases identical to TRBD2. Germline V gives CDR1 SGDLS, CDR2 YYNGEE. The V and J ends lost 0 bases and 11 bases, in that order; junction bases with no gene match: 9. This CDR3 comprises 16 residues.

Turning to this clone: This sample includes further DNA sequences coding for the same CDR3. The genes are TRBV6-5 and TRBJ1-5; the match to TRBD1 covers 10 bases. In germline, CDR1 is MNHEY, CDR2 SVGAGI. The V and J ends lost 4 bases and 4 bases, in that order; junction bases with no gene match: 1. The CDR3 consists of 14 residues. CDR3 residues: CASSSGQGNQPQHF. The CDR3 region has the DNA TGTGCCAGCAGTTCGGGACAGGGGAATCAGCCCCAGCATTTT.

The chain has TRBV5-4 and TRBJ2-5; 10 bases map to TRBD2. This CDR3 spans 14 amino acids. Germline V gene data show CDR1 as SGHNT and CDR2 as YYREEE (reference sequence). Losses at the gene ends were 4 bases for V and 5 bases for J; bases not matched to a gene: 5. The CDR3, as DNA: TGTGCCAGCAGCCTAGCGGGGGCGTGGGAGACCCAGTACTTC. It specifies CASSLAGAWETQYF.

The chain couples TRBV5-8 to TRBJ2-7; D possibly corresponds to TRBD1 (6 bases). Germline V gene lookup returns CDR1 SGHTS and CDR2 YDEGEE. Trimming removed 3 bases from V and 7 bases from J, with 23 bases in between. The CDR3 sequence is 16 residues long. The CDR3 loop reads CASSWFPGHPWEEQYF. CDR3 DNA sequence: TGTGCCAGCAGCTGGTTCCCGGGACACCCGTGGGAGGAGCAGTACTTC. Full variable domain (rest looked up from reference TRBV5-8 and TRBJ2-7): EAGVTQSPTHLIKTRGQQATLRCSPISGHTSVYWYQQALGLGLQFLLWYDEGEERNRGNFPPRFSGRQFPNYSSELNVNALELEDSALYLCASSWFPGHPWEEQYFGPGTRLTVT.

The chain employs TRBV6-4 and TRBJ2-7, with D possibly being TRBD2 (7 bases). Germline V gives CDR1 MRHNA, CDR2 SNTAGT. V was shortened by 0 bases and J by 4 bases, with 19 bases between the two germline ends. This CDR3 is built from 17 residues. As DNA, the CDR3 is TGTGCCAGCAGTGACTCGCGCCGGGGGGCACCCCTTTACGAGCAGTACTTC. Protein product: CASSDSRRGAPLYEQYF.

CDR3 region: CAIRAGTATNYGYTF. CDR3 DNA sequence: TGTGCCATCAGGGCCGGGACTGCAACTAACTATGGCTACACCTTC. The chain uses TRBV10-3 and TRBJ1-2; a weak D match, TRBD1 (5 bases). This CDR3 region has 15 residues. Trimming pared 6 bases from V and 0 bases from J, leaving 14 bases between. Germline loops: CDR1 ENHRY, CDR2 SYGVKD.

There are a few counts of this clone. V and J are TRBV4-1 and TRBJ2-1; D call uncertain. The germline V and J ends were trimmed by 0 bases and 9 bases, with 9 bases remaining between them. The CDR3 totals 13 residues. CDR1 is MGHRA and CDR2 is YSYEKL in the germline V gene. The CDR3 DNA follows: TGCGCCAGCAGCCAAGATGTGCGAGGTGAGCAGTTCTTC. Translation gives CASSQDVRGEQFF.

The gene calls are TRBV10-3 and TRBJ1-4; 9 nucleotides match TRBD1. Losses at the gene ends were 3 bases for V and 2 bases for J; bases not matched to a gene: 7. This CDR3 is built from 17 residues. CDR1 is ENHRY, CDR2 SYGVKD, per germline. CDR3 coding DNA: TGTGCCATCAGTGACAGGACAGGGGAGCGGACTAATGAAAAACTGTTTTTT. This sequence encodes CAISDRTGERTNEKLFF.

CDR3 nucleotide sequence: TGTGCCAGCAGCTCCGGACTAGCGGGGGGGGAGACCCAGTACTTC. Its translation is CASSSGLAGGETQYF. This chain joins TRBV9 and TRBJ2-5, with 15 bases fitting TRBD2. J was trimmed by 5 bases and V by 4 bases; bases with no gene match: 3. The germline gives CDR1 SGDLS, CDR2 YYNGEE. The CDR3 has 15 amino acids.

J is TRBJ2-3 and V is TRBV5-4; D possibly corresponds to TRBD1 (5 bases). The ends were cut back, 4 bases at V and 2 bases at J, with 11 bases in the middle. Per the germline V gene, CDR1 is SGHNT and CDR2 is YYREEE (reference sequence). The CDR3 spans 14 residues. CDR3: CASSPWTSTDTQYF. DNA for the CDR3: TGTGCCAGCAGCCCATGGACATCCACAGATACGCAGTATTTT.

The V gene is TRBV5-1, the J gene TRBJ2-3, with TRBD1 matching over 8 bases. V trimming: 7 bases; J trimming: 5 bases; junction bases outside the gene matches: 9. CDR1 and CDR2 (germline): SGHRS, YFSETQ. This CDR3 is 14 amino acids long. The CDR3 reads CASASQGAGDTQYF. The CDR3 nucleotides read TGCGCCAGCGCCTCTCAGGGGGCAGGAGATACGCAGTATTTT.